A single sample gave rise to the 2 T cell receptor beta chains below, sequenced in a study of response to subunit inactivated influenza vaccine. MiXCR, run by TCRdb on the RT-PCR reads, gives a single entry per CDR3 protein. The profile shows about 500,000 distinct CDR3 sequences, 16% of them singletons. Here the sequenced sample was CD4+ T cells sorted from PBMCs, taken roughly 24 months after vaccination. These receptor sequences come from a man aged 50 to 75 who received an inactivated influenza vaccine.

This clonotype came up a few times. This CDR3 is CASSSGGSAGTEAFF. CDR3 DNA sequence: TGTGCCAGCAGTTCCGGGGGATCTGCGGGCACTGAAGCTTTCTTT. The rearrangement uses TRBV12-3 or TRBV12-4 and TRBJ1-1, with a possible D match to TRBD1 (5 bases). V was shortened by 4 bases and J by 4 bases, with 16 bases between the two germline ends. The length of the CDR3 is 15 residues.

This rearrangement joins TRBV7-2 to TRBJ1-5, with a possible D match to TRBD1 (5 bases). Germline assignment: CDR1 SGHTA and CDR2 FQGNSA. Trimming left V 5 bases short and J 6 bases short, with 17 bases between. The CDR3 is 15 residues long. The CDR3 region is CASSMNSGGTQPQHF. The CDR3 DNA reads TGTGCCAGCAGCATGAACTCCGGGGGAACTCAGCCCCAGCATTTT.